The 23 T cell receptor beta chains below all came from one sample that was sequenced in a study of cytomegalovirus exposure and HLA in healthy donors. Vbeta (60) and Jbeta (13) primers were used in the PCR. The assay was immunoSEQ multiplex PCR, and TCRdb's table has in-frame clones only and misses some. The sample contains over 100,000 clones, roughly 79% of which appear only once. Sequenced sample: PBMCs. The receptor source for this set is a man aged 55 to 69 in good health and CMV-seropositive.

The chain carries TRBV7-9 and TRBJ2-7; the D is unclear. This CDR3 contains 14 residues. Trimming left V 3 bases short and J 6 bases short, with 15 bases between. Per germline, CDR1 SEHNR and CDR2 FQNEAQ (reference sequence). In DNA, the CDR3 is TGTGCCAGCAGCTTGGCCAATTTGGCGGCCGAGCAGTACTTC. Its protein product is CASSLANLAAEQYF.

The rearrangement joins TRBV4-1 to TRBJ2-4; D is unresolved. Trimming removed 0 bases at V and 8 bases at J, with 17 bases between. There are 16 residues in the CDR3. Germline loops: CDR1 MGHRA, CDR2 YSYEKL. The CDR3 protein is CASSQERSTEWDIQYF. For the CDR3, the DNA is TGCGCCAGCAGCCAAGAGAGGTCGACGGAGTGGGACATTCAGTACTTC.

The genes are TRBV7-6 and TRBJ2-5; no clear D gene. Germline V CDR1 and CDR2: SGHVS, FNYEAQ. The ends were cut back, 0 bases at V and 4 bases at J, with 12 bases in the middle. The CDR3 spans 15 residues. The CDR3 region is CASSLANSPIETQYF. The CDR3 region has the DNA TGTGCCAGCAGCTTAGCCAACAGTCCAATAGAGACCCAGTACTTC.

This rearrangement joins TRBV5-4 to TRBJ2-3; D is perhaps TRBD1 (5 bases). Between the trimmed V and J ends, which lost 3 bases and 8 bases, there was a span of 19 bases. CDR1 is SGHNT, CDR2 YYREEE, per germline (reference sequence). This CDR3 has 15 residues. CDR3 amino acids: CASSWGGASQGTQYF. DNA for the CDR3: TGTGCCAGCAGCTGGGGTGGGGCTAGTCAAGGTACGCAGTATTTT.

To note about this clone: Other DNA variants within this sample encode the same CDR3. J is TRBJ1-1 and V is TRBV18, with D possibly being TRBD1 (6 bases). Germline V gene data show CDR1 as KGHSH and CDR2 as LQKENI. There are 18 residues in the CDR3. V was pared by 3 bases and J by 0 bases, with 20 bases between. This CDR3 reads CASSPPPVPRGMNTEAFF. The CDR3, as DNA: TGTGCCAGCTCACCGCCTCCAGTCCCGAGGGGGATGAACACTGAAGCTTTCTTT.

The V call is TRBV5-1, the J call TRBJ1-5, with TRBD1 matching over 10 bases. V was clipped by 0 bases and J by 3 bases; unmatched bases: 3. The CDR3 has 16 residues. In germline, CDR1 is SGHRS, CDR2 YFSETQ. CDR3 sequence reads: CASSLGTGGDNQPQHF. DNA for the CDR3: TGCGCCAGCAGCTTGGGGACAGGGGGTGACAATCAGCCCCAGCATTTT.

This clone was detected only once. The V gene is TRBV18, the J gene TRBJ2-7; 8 nucleotides match TRBD1. The V segment lost 5 bases and the J segment 2 bases; nucleotides outside the gene matches: 5. The CDR3 runs 14 residues. CDR1 and CDR2 from the germline V gene are KGHSH and LQKENI. CDR3 in amino acids: CASSTGTGTYEQYF. The CDR3 bases are TGTGCCAGCTCAACCGGGACAGGCACCTACGAGCAGTACTTC.

CDR3 sequence reads: CATNLDRRSEKLFF. CDR3 in DNA: TGTGCCACCAACCTGGACAGGCGATCTGAAAAACTGTTTTTT. The V and J genes are TRBV10-3 and TRBJ1-4; 7 positions match TRBD1. CDR1 and CDR2 (germline): ENHRY, SYGVKD. The length of the CDR3 is 14 residues. Trimming took 10 bases from V and 7 from J; bases not matched to a gene: 12.

This clone has just a few counts. The gene calls are TRBV19 and TRBJ2-2; 10 nucleotides match TRBD1. The CDR3 loop spans 17 amino acids. Germline V lookup: CDR1 LNHDA, CDR2 SQIVND (reference sequence). V was clipped by 10 bases and J by 5 bases; unmatched bases: 16. The CDR3 DNA sequence: TGTGCCATTAAAGCCTCTATGGGACAGGGGAGGACCGGGGAGCTGTTTTTT. Translating gives CAIKASMGQGRTGELFF.

V and J are TRBV6-4 and TRBJ2-2; 8 bases agree with TRBD1. There are 16 residues in the CDR3. Germline V gives CDR1 MRHNA, CDR2 SNTAGT. V was pared by 2 bases and J by 4 bases, with 6 bases of the junction left unmatched. CDR3 nucleotide sequence: TGTGCCAGCAGTGACGGGGCAGGGGGCCCCACCGGGGAGCTGTTTTTT. This gives the protein CASSDGAGGPTGELFF.

The chain employs TRBV7-6 and TRBJ1-5; no clear D. Trimming pared 1 base from V and 3 bases from J, leaving 7 bases between. This CDR3 contains 14 residues. Germline-derived CDR1 and CDR2 are SGHVS and FNYEAQ. The CDR3 nucleotides read TGTGCCAGCAGCTTAGGGGCATTCAATCAGCCCCAGCATTTT. This codes for CASSLGAFNQPQHF.

The chain couples TRBV13 to TRBJ2-3; 14 positions agree with TRBD2. Germline-derived CDR1 and CDR2 are PRHDT and FYEKMQ (reference sequence). Trimming took 4 bases from V and 11 from J; bases not matched to a gene: 8. The CDR3 is 15 residues long. CDR3 protein: CASSSRTSGGLGQYF. The CDR3 DNA reads TGTGCCAGCAGCTCACGGACTAGCGGGGGGCTGGGGCAGTATTTT. Variable domain in full (rest from reference TRBV13 and TRBJ2-3): AAGVIQSPRHLIKEKRETATLKCYPIPRHDTVYWYQQGPGQDPQFLISFYEKMQSDKGSIPDRFSAQQFSDYHSELNMSSLELGDSALYFCASSSRTSGGLGQYFGPGTRLTVL.

This chain joins TRBV6-5 and TRBJ1-1; TRBD1 agrees at 8 bases. Trimming at V came to 1 base and at J to 5 bases, leaving 6 bases not matched to a gene. Germline values: CDR1 MNHEY, CDR2 SVGAGI. This CDR3 has 15 residues. In DNA, the CDR3 is TGTGCCAGCAGTTACTGGGGCAGGGGGCGAACTGAAGCTTTCTTT. Encoded protein: CASSYWGRGRTEAFF.

The genes are TRBV20-1 and TRBJ2-1, with D uncertain. The CDR3 length is 11 residues. The V and J ends lost 4 bases and 6 bases respectively, with 7 bases between them. Per the germline V gene, CDR1 is DFQATT and CDR2 is SNEGSKA (reference sequence). The CDR3 protein is CSATTSNEQFF. The CDR3 nucleotides are TGCAGTGCTACCACCAGCAATGAGCAGTTCTTC.

The CDR3 DNA is TGTGCCTGGAAGCGGGGGGGGGTCTTGCCAGGCACTGAAGCTTTCTTT. It encodes CAWKRGGVLPGTEAFF. V gene TRBV30 combines with J gene TRBJ1-1; tentative D call: TRBD1 (5 bases). Germline assignment: CDR1 GTSNPN and CDR2 SVGIG (reference sequence). The CDR3 covers 16 residues. With 4 bases removed from V and 4 bases from J, the gap between germline ends came to 22 bases.

The chain carries TRBV18 and TRBJ1-1, with 9 bases that match TRBD1. Trimming removed 0 bases from V and 6 bases from J; junction bases left unmatched: 5. The CDR3 contains 15 residues. Germline V CDR1 and CDR2: KGHSH, LQKENI. CDR3 in amino acids: CASSPPGQGNSEAFF. The CDR3 DNA is TGTGCCAGCTCACCACCGGGACAGGGAAATTCTGAAGCTTTCTTT.

V usage is TRBV2 and J usage is TRBJ1-3; D not certain. The ends were cut back, 5 bases at V and 0 bases at J, with 11 bases in the middle. The CDR3 length is 15 residues. The germline V gene has CDR1 SNHLY and CDR2 FYNNEI. In DNA, the CDR3 is TGTGCCAGCAGTTCTGGACTACGCTCTGGAAACACCATATATTTT. It translates to CASSSGLRSGNTIYF.

V is TRBV18 and J is TRBJ1-2; 8 bases match TRBD1. V was clipped by 5 bases and J by 8 bases; unmatched bases: 4. The CDR3 loop spans 12 amino acids. Germline V CDR1 and CDR2: KGHSH, LQKENI. The CDR3 DNA reads as TGTGCCAGCTCATCGGACAGGGTCGGCTACACCTTC. Protein product: CASSSDRVGYTF.

The rearrangement joins TRBV6-6 to TRBJ2-1; the match to TRBD2 covers 7 bases. The germline V gene has CDR1 MNHNY and CDR2 SVGAGI (reference sequence). The CDR3 sequence is 13 residues long. The junction had 12 bases not matched to a gene; V was cut back by 11 bases and J by 8 bases. The CDR3 sequence is CAGKSGEGYEQFF. The CDR3 DNA is TGTGCCGGGAAGAGTGGGGAGGGCTATGAGCAGTTCTTC.

The rearrangement links TRBV10-1 to TRBJ1-3; D might be TRBD1 (6 bases). V lost 8 bases and J lost 3, with 14 bases in between. The CDR3 contains 14 residues. Germline V lookup: CDR1 WNHNN, CDR2 SYGVQD (reference sequence). The CDR3 DNA follows: TGCGCCAGCTCCGCAGGGGAAGGTGGAAACACCATATATTTT. Residues: CASSAGEGGNTIYF.

V usage is TRBV4-3 and J usage is TRBJ1-2; D gene ambiguous. The V end was cut by 0 bases, the J end by 2 bases, with 4 bases between. From germline, CDR1 is LGHNA and CDR2 YSLEER. The CDR3 is 13 amino acids. CDR3 sequence (DNA): TGCGCCAGCAGCCAAGAATCGAACTATGGCTACACCTTC. Amino acids: CASSQESNYGYTF.

The V and J genes are TRBV11-2 and TRBJ1-1; tentative D call: TRBD1 (5 bases). The ends were cut back, 5 bases at V and 1 base at J, with 14 bases in the middle. CDR3 length: 15 residues. CDR1 and CDR2 from the germline V gene are SGHAT and FQNNGV. The CDR3 reads CASSLSPTGNTEAFF. CDR3 DNA sequence: TGTGCCAGCAGCCTTAGTCCTACAGGGAACACTGAAGCTTTCTTT.

This clone has just a few counts. The chain combines TRBV7-9 with TRBJ1-4; 8 bases agree with TRBD1. The V and J ends lost 8 bases and 5 bases, in that order; junction bases with no gene match: 4. There are 13 residues in the CDR3. Germline CDR1 SEHNR, CDR2 FQNEAQ (reference sequence). The CDR3 sequence is CASRQGQNEKLFF. CDR3 DNA: TGTGCCAGCCGACAGGGGCAAAATGAAAAACTGTTTTTT. The full variable domain, rest sourced from reference TRBV7-9 and TRBJ1-4, is DTGVSQNPRHKITKRGQNVTFRCDPISEHNRLYWYRQTLGQGPEFLTYFQNEAQLEKSRLLSDRFSAERPKGSFSTLEIQRTEQGDSAMYLCASRQGQNEKLFFGSGTQLSVL.